This entry lists 6 T cell receptor beta chains sequenced from one sample in a study of blood T cell repertoires in COVID-19. Produced via immunoSEQ multiplex PCR; TCRdb's table is partial and in-frame only. The profile shows some 290,000 clones, roughly nine tenths of them singletons. Material for sequencing was PBMCs or T cells enriched from blood (not recorded which). These receptors came from a woman aged 30 to 39 who had been exposed to COVID-19.

The V gene is TRBV11-1, the J gene TRBJ1-1; D remains ambiguous. From germline, CDR1 is SGHAT and CDR2 FQDESV (reference sequence). This CDR3 spans 16 amino acids. The V gene lost 5 bases and the J gene lost 4 bases, with 20 bases spanning the gap. In DNA form, the CDR3 reads TGTGCCAGCAGCCTAGACGCGGCGACCCGCCGCACTGAAGCTTTCTTT. Amino acids: CASSLDAATRRTEAFF. The full variable domain, in which reference TRBV11-1 and TRBJ1-1 provide the parts outside the CDR3, is EAEVAQSPRYKITEKSQAVAFWCDPISGHATLYWYRQILGQGPELLVQFQDESVVDDSQLPKDRFSAERLKGVDSTLKIQPAELGDSAMYLCASSLDAATRRTEAFFGQGTRLTVV.

V is TRBV19 and J is TRBJ1-2; 10 bases map to TRBD1. V was clipped by 5 bases and J by 5 bases; unmatched bases: 8. The CDR3 has 15 amino acids. The germline V gene has CDR1 LNHDA and CDR2 SQIVND (reference sequence). The CDR3 DNA reads TGTGCCAGTAGTGCCCCGGGACAGGGGATATATGGCTACACCTTC. Protein: CASSAPGQGIYGYTF.

The chain couples TRBV4-2 to TRBJ2-2, with a tentative D call TRBD1 (5 bases). V lost 10 bases and J 1 base, leaving 13 bases between the germline ends. CDR3 length: 14 residues. Looked up from germline, CDR1 is LGHNA and CDR2 is YNFKEQ. The CDR3 reads CAKLWQGNTGELFF. CDR3 coding DNA: TGTGCCAAGCTCTGGCAGGGGAACACCGGGGAGCTGTTTTTT.

The chain has TRBV6-2 or TRBV6-3 and TRBJ2-5; possibly TRBD1 for D (6 bases). The V end was cut by 4 bases, the J end by 7 bases, with 22 bases between. This CDR3 contains 16 residues. The V gene's germline CDR1 is MNHEY and CDR2 SVGEGT. The CDR3 region is CASSWDTGNLGGTQYF. The CDR3 coding sequence is TGTGCCAGCAGTTGGGACACGGGGAACCTTGGGGGGACCCAGTACTTC.

V is TRBV6-5 and J is TRBJ2-7, with a weak D call TRBD2 (6 bases). Trimming took 0 bases from V and 5 from J, leaving 11 bases between them. Germline CDR1 and CDR2: MNHEY and SVGAGI. The CDR3 is made up of 14 amino acids. CDR3 in amino acids: CASSYSEGPNEQYF. CDR3 DNA sequence: TGTGCCAGCAGTTACTCGGAGGGACCGAACGAGCAGTACTTC.

The chain recombines TRBV5-6 with TRBJ1-1, with 7 bases identical to TRBD1. Germline V gives CDR1 SGHDT, CDR2 YYEEEE. V lost 4 bases and J lost 3; bases outside the gene matches: 6. The CDR3 consists of 14 residues. The CDR3 coding sequence is TGTGCCAGCAGCACCCGACAGGGTTACACTGAAGCTTTCTTT. Its translation is CASSTRQGYTEAFF.